This T cell receptor (beta chain) was sequenced for a study of monozygotic twins with inflammatory bowel disease. T cells were not sorted, and total RNA was isolated straight from whole blood. Germline V CDR1 and CDR2: SEHNR, FQNEAQ (reference sequence). The CDR3 is 14 amino acids. With the 5' RACE reads reprocessed, TCRdb shows one record per CDR3 protein and no DNA. The sample holds about 450,000 distinct CDR3 sequences. The source material was blood. The chain uses TRBV7-9 and TRBJ2-7. This clonotype was sampled from a human donor with ulcerative colitis or Crohn's disease, or a healthy co-twin of an affected twin (not recorded which). Here the CDR3 reads CASSTDRSSYEQYF.